This TCR beta chain was recovered during a study of shared clonotypes between healthy human individuals. Generated by immunoSEQ multiplex PCR, the TCRdb table keeps only in-frame clones and is missing some. The sample includes around 2.1 million clones, about 92% of them seen just once. The CDR3 covers 20 residues. V lost 1 base and J 1 base, leaving 25 bases between the germline ends. CDR1 is PRHDT, CDR2 FYEKMQ, per germline (reference sequence). Only CD45RO-negative cells positively selected for CCR7 counted as naive CD8 cells, so terminally differentiated effector memory CD45RA+ cells were excluded. All of the donors resided in Nashville, Tennessee, and each was a Caucasian adult.

Specimen: naive CD8+ T cells from PBMCs. The chain employs TRBV13 and TRBJ1-1; weak D call: TRBD1 (5 bases). The clonotype was recovered from a man aged 18 to 29 in good health. Some clones in this sample may be carry-over from other donors' samples. CDR3 amino acids: CASSLVGVRWTPDRNTEAFF. DNA for the CDR3: TGTGCCAGCAGCTTAGTTGGTGTTAGGTGGACACCGGATAGGAACACTGAAGCTTTCTTT.